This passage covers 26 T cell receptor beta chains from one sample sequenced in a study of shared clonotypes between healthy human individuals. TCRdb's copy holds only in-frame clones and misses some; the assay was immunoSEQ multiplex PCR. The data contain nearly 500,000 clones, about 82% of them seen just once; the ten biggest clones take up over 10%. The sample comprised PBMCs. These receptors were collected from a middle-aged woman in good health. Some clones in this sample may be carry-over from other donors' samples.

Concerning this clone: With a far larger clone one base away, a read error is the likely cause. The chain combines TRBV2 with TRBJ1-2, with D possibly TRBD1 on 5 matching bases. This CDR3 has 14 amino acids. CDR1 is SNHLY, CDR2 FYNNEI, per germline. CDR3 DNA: TGTGCCAGCGAGGGGTTTGGCAGGTCTGATGGCTACGCCTTC. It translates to CASEGFGRSDGYAF.

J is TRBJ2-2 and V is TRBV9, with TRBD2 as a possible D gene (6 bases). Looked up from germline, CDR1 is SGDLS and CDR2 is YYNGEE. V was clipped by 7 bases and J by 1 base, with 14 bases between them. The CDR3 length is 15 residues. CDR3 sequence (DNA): TGTGCCAGCTCGATGAGCGGGCGGAACACCGGGGAGCTGTTTTTT. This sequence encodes CASSMSGRNTGELFF.

CDR3 nucleotides: TGTGCCAGCAGTTTATATGCTGAGGGATATGGCTACACCTTC. Translating gives CASSLYAEGYGYTF. J is TRBJ1-2 and V is TRBV27; D uncertain. This CDR3 spans 14 amino acids. V lost 1 base and J lost 5, with 11 bases in between. Germline V gene sequence: CDR1 MNHEY, CDR2 SMNVEV (reference sequence).

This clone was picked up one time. The CDR3 region is CASRRTGDSNQPQHF. CDR3 nucleotides: TGTGCCAGCAGACGGACAGGGGATAGCAATCAGCCCCAGCATTTT. The V gene is TRBV6-5, the J gene TRBJ1-5; the match to TRBD1 covers 9 bases. Germline lookup yields CDR1 MNHEY and CDR2 SVGAGI. V lost 6 bases and J lost 0; bases outside the gene matches: 3. This CDR3 region has 15 residues.

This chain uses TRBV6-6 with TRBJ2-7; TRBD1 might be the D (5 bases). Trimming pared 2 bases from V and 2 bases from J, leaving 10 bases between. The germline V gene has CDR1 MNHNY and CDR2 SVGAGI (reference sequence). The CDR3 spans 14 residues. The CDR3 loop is CASSYGAATYEQYF. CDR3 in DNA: TGTGCCAGCAGTTACGGGGCAGCCACCTACGAGCAGTACTTC.

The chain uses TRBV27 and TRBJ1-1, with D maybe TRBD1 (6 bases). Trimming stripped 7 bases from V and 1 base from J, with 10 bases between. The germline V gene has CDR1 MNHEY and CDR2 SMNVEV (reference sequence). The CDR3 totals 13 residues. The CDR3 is CASNGGENTEAFF. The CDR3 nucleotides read TGTGCCAGCAATGGGGGCGAGAACACTGAAGCTTTCTTT.

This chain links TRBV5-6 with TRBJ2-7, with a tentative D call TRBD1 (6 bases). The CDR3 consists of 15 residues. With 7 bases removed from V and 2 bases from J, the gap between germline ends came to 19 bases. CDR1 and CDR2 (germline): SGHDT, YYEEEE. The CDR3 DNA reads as TGTGCCAGCTGCGTCGGGACAAGGCCGACCTACGAGCAGTACTTC. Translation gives CASCVGTRPTYEQYF. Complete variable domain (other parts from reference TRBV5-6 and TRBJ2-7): DAGVTQSPTHLIKTRGQQVTLRCSPKSGHDTVSWYQQALGQGPQFIFQYYEEEERQRGNFPDRFSGHQFPNYSSELNVNALLLGDSALYLCASCVGTRPTYEQYFGPGTRLTVT.

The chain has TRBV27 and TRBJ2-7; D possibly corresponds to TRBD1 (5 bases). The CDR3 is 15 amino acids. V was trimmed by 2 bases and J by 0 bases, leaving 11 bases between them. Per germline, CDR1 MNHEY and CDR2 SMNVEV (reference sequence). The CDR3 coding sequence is TGTGCCAGCAGTTTAAATGCAGGGTACTCCTACGAGCAGTACTTC. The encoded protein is CASSLNAGYSYEQYF.

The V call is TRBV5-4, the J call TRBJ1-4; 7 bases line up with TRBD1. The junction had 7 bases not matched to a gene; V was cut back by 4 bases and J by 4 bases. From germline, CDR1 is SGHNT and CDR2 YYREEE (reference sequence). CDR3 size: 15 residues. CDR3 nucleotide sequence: TGTGCCAGCAGCGGGTCGACAGGGAGTAATGAAAAACTGTTTTTT. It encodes CASSGSTGSNEKLFF. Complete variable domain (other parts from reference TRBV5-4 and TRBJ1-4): ETGVTQSPTHLIKTRGQQVTLRCSSQSGHNTVSWYQQALGQGPQFIFQYYREEENGRGNFPPRFSGLQFPNYSSELNVNALELDDSALYLCASSGSTGSNEKLFFGSGTQLSVL.

The CDR3 here is CASHWGTANTEAFF. The CDR3 nucleotides are TGTGCCAGCCACTGGGGGACAGCGAACACTGAAGCTTTCTTT. This rearrangement joins TRBV19 to TRBJ1-1; TRBD1 matches 7 bases. The V gene end was trimmed by 9 bases and the J gene end by 1 base; junction bases not matched to a gene: 8. CDR1 is LNHDA and CDR2 is SQIVND in the germline V gene (reference sequence). The length of the CDR3 is 14 residues. The whole variable domain, filled in from reference TRBV19 and TRBJ1-1, reads DGGITQSPKYLFRKEGQNVTLSCEQNLNHDAMYWYRQDPGQGLRLIYYSQIVNDFQKGDIAEGYSVSREKKESFPLTVTSAQKNPTAFYLCASHWGTANTEAFFGQGTRLTVV.

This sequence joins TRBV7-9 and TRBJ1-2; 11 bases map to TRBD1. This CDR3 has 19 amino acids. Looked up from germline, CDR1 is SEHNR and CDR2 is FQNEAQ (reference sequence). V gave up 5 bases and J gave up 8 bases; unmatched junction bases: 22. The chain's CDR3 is CASSPALFGSGTGGRGYTF. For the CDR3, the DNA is TGTGCCAGCAGCCCAGCGTTATTTGGGTCGGGGACAGGGGGACGGGGCTACACCTTC. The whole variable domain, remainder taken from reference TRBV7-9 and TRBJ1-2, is DTGVSQNPRHKITKRGQNVTFRCDPISEHNRLYWYRQTLGQGPEFLTYFQNEAQLEKSRLLSDRFSAERPKGSFSTLEIQRTEQGDSAMYLCASSPALFGSGTGGRGYTFGSGTRLTVV.

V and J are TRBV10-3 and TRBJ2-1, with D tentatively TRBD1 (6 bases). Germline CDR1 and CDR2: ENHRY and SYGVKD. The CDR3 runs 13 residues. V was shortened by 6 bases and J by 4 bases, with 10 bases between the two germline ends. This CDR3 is CAIREDRYNEQFF. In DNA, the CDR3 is TGTGCCATCAGGGAAGACAGGTACAATGAGCAGTTCTTC.

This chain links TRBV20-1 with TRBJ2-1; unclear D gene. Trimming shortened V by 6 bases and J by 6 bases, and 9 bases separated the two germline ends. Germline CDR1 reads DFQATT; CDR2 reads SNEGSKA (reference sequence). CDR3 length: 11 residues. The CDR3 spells CSARIVNEQFF. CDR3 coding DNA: TGCAGTGCAAGGATCGTCAATGAGCAGTTCTTC.

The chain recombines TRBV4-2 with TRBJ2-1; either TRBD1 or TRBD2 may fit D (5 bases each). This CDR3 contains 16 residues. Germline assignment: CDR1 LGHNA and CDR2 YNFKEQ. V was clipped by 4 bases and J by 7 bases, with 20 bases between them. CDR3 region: CASSLSSGTASNEQFF. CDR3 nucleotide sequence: TGTGCCAGCAGCCTTTCTTCCGGGACCGCTAGTAATGAGCAGTTCTTC.

The CDR3 region is CASSLQGDQPQHF. Here the CDR3 DNA reads TGTGCCAGCAGCTTACAGGGGGATCAGCCCCAGCATTTT. This chain joins TRBV7-6 and TRBJ1-5; the match to TRBD1 covers 7 bases. The CDR3 contains 13 residues. Losses at the gene ends were 2 bases for V and 5 bases for J; bases not matched to a gene: 0. Germline V gene lookup returns CDR1 SGHVS and CDR2 FNYEAQ.

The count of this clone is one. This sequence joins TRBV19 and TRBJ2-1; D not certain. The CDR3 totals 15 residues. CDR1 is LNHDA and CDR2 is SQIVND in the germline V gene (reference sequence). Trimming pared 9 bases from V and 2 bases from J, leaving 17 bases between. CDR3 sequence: CASSLVPEAYNEQFF. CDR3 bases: TGTGCCAGCAGCTTAGTTCCAGAGGCCTACAATGAGCAGTTCTTC.

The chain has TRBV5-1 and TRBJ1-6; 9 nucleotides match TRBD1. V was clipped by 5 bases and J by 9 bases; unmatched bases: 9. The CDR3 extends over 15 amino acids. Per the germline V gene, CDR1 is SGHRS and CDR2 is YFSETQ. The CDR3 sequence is CASRPGTGITSPLHF. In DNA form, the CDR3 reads TGCGCCAGCAGACCTGGGACAGGGATTACTTCACCCCTCCACTTT.

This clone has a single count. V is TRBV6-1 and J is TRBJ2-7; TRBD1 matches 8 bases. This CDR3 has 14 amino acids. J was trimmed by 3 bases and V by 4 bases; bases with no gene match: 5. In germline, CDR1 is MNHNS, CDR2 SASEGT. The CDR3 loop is CASSVRGQGYEQYF. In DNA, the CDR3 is TGTGCCAGCAGTGTCAGGGGGCAGGGCTACGAGCAGTACTTC.

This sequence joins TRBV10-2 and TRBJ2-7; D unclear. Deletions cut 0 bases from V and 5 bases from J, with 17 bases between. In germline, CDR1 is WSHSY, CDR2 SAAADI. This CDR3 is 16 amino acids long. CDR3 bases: TGCGCCAGCAGTGAGTCGACTGCCTCCTACCCCCACGAGCAGTACTTC. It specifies CASSESTASYPHEQYF.

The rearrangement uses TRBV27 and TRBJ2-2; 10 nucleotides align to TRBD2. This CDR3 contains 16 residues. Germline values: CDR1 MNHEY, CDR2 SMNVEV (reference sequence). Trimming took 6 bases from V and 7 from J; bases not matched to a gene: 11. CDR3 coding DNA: TGTGCCAGCAGAGAGAGCGGGAGGGCCTATTTCGGGGAGCTGTTTTTT. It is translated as CASRESGRAYFGELFF.

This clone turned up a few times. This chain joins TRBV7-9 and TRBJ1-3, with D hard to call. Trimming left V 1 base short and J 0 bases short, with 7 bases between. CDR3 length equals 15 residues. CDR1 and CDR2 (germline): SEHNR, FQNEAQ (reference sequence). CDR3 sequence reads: CASSLGGGSGNTIYF. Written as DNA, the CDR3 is TGTGCCAGCAGCTTAGGGGGAGGCTCTGGAAACACCATATATTTT.

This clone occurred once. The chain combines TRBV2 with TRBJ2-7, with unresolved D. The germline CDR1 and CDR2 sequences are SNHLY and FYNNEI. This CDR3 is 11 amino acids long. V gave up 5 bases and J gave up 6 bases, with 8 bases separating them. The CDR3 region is CASSLLVEQYF. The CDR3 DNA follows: TGTGCCAGCAGTTTACTTGTCGAGCAGTACTTC.

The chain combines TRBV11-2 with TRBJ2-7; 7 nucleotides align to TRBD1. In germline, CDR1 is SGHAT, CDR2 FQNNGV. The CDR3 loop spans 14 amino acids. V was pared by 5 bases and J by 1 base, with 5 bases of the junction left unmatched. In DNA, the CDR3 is TGTGCCAGCAGCCCCGGGACAGCTTCCTACGAGCAGTACTTC. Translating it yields CASSPGTASYEQYF. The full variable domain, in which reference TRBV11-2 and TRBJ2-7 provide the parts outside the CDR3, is EAGVAQSPRYKIIEKRQSVAFWCNPISGHATLYWYQQILGQGPKLLIQFQNNGVVDDSQLPKDRFSAERLKGVDSTLKIQPAKLEDSAVYLCASSPGTASYEQYFGPGTRLTVT.

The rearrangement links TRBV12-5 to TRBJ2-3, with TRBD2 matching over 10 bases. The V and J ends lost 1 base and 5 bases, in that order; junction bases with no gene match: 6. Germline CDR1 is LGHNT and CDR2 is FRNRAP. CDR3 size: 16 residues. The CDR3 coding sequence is TGTGCTAGTGGTTTGGGGCTAGCGGGAGCGAGAGATACGCAGTATTTT. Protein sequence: CASGLGLAGARDTQYF.

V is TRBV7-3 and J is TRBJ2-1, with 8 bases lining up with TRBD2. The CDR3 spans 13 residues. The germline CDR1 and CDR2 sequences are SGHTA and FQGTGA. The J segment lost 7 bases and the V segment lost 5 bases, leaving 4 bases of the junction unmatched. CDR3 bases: TGTGCCAGCAGCCAAAGCGGGAGTAATGAGCAGTTCTTC. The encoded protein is CASSQSGSNEQFF.

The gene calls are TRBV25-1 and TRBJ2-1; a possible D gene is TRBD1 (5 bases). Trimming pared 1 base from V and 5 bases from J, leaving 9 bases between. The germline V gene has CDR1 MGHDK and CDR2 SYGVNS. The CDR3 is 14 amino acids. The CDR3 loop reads CASSEWGRDNEQFF. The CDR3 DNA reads TGTGCCAGCAGTGAATGGGGCCGAGACAATGAGCAGTTCTTC.